This T cell receptor (beta chain) was observed in a study of T cell responses to AZD1222 COVID-19 vaccine. Whole-study findings and limits: White British people made up most donors, females outnumbered males, and clonal diversity was possibly underestimated. Across spike, vaccine-associated CD4 TCRs were found, dominant at 160-218 and 743-854.

Some clones are missing from TCRdb's copy, which holds only in-frame ones; the method was immunoSEQ multiplex PCR. Of some 120,000 clones listed, approximately 88% were seen once; the top ten hold around 20%. Worth noting for this clone: Its antigen is unidentified.

The V and J ends lost 7 bases and 0 bases respectively, with 13 bases between them. Germline CDR1 reads SNHLY; CDR2 reads FYNNEI. This CDR3 is 14 amino acids long. This material consisted of peripheral blood, taken on day 0 of MenACWY control vaccination. This TCR was recovered from an adult in good health. The chain links TRBV2 to TRBJ2-7; D is perhaps TRBD1 or TRBD2 (5 bases each). CDR3 nucleotide sequence: TGTGCCAGCATCACCCGGGACGGCTCCTACGAGCAGTACTTC. Protein product: CASITRDGSYEQYF.